This T cell receptor (beta chain) was found in a study of control samples from healthy donors and cancer patients. Assay: immunoSEQ multiplex PCR; the TCRdb copy retains only in-frame clones and omits some. The sample holds 100,000 to 150,000 clones; around 87% are singletons and the top ten take 2.5% to 3.5%. The germline V gene has CDR1 MDHEN and CDR2 SYDVKM. The CDR3 has 15 amino acids. V was pared by 3 bases and J by 2 bases, with 11 bases between. The origin of this receptor is a man aged 55 to 70 in good health. The chain recombines TRBV28 with TRBJ1-5; the D is unclear. The sequencing sample was made of blood. The CDR3 region is CASSFRFAGNQPQHF. CDR3 bases: TGTGCCAGCAGTTTTAGGTTCGCGGGCAATCAGCCCCAGCATTTT.